The source of this T cell receptor beta chain is a study of T-cell memory formation after mild COVID-19 (dated by TCRdb to 2020 to 2023). Regarding the complete study: TCR sequence clusters from the two donors were largely donor specific. T-cell clones expanding and contracting after mild COVID-19 in two donors were tracked by longitudinal TCRalpha and TCRbeta repertoire sequencing. The cohort comprised two young, previously healthy adult volunteers, one female and one male. Overall study outcomes, separate from this receptor: The second-wave clones that peaked on day 37 were not confirmed to be SARS-CoV-2 specific. Some responding clones were detected in pre-infection memory, suggesting pre-existing cross-reactive memory T cells joined the SARS-CoV-2 response. Clones that contracted from day 15 to 85 showed balanced CD4/CD8 phenotypes, whereas a second wave of clones that expanded from day 15 to 37 leaned towards CD4+. Contracting CD4+ clones were found mainly in CM and EM memory subsets, while CD8+ clones were enriched in EMRA. Only two mild cases were covered by the study, and larger cohorts that include severe cases with pre-infection samples were considered necessary.

PBMCs were isolated by Ficoll-Paque density gradient centrifugation. The CDR3 has 14 amino acids, counting the end cysteine and phenylalanine. Only the CDR3 region is kept as DNA, spanning 42 bases read in frame from base 1. Trimming at the junction amounts to 0 bases on V and 7 bases on J, and the germline ends lie 12 bases apart. Taken from the germline V gene, the CDR1 and CDR2 loops are SGHVS and FQNEAQ. Sequencing relied on an Illumina NovaSeq 6000. cDNA libraries for TCRalpha and TCRbeta were prepared by 5'RACE using constant-segment primers, with sample barcodes and unique molecular identifiers added. Trizol reagent was used to extract RNA from every sample. Amplification of the libraries took two PCR steps, and the second step added a second sample barcode plus Illumina TruSeq adapters. Sequencing of the libraries was done on an Illumina NovaSeq, producing 2 x 150 bp paired-end reads. The published analysis was carried out like this. The reads were demultiplexed and collapsed into UMI-guided consensus sequences using migec v1.2.7. With mixcr v2.1.11, UMI consensuses were aligned to TRA and TRB V and J templates and assembled into clonotypes. A clonotype was counted as expanded or contracted only if both edgeR and NoisET called the change significant, with noise models trained on biological replicates. For edgeR calls, the cutoffs were a false discovery rate-adjusted p below 0.01 and a log2 fold-change threshold of 1. PCA with hierarchical clustering of max-normalized trajectories of the 1000 most abundant clonotypes was used as exploratory dynamics analysis. The CD4 or CD8 phenotype of responding clones was assigned using the separately sequenced CD4+ and CD8+ repertoires. TCRdb itself trimmed the public reads at Q25 with fastp, ran MiXCR and retained productive beta chains. For every CDR3 protein sequence, its rows merge into one entry that carries the most common genes and DNA. The V and J calls, along with clone size, are taken from TCRdb and not from the paper's own processing. The sample profile shows more than 55,000 distinct CDR3 sequences; more than 8% of them were found once. Jointly, the top ten make up 1.2% of the sample.

About this clonotype itself: Its antigen specificity is not known. Base-call qualities are not available, and no considerably larger clone is one nucleotide away.

The chain is encoded by TRBV7-8 joined to TRBJ1-1; the D gene cannot be resolved reliably. This sequence originates from a young man who had mild COVID-19 (a few samples of this study predate the infection). The sample titles of this study are shuffled in the database, so cell type and time point are left out; the donor was told from shared clones. The material sequenced was PBMCs or a T cell subset sorted from them (not recorded which). The nucleotides read TGTGCCAGCAGCTTAGCGCCGGGGTTTGGTGAAGCTTTCTTT. It specifies CASSLAPGFGEAFF.